The 15 T cell receptor beta chains presented below share a single source sample, sequenced in a study of shared clonotypes between healthy human individuals. Profiled with immunoSEQ multiplex PCR; TCRdb holds only in-frame clones, not every one. The sample records about 1 million clones, approximately 80% being singletons. The source material was memory CD4+ T cells from PBMCs. Subset defined: CD45RA-negative fraction. Receptors were obtained from a man between 18 and 35 years old in good health. Some clones in this sample may be carry-over from other donors' samples.

The V and J genes are TRBV29-1 and TRBJ2-7; TRBD2 is a possible D gene (5 bases). Looked up from germline, CDR1 is SQVTM and CDR2 is ANQGSEA. Trimming stripped 5 bases from V and 0 bases from J, with 8 bases between. The CDR3 has 12 amino acids. In DNA form, the CDR3 reads TGCAGCGTTTCGGGGAGCTCCTACGAGCAGTACTTC. Its translation: CSVSGSSYEQYF.

CDR3 nucleotides: TGTGCCTGGAACGAACAGATGGGGCCCCAGCATTTT. Amino acid sequence: CAWNEQMGPQHF. This sequence joins TRBV30 and TRBJ1-5; unclear D gene. V dropped 4 bases and J dropped 9 bases, with 13 bases sitting between them. The CDR3 covers 12 residues. Germline lookup yields CDR1 GTSNPN and CDR2 SVGIG (reference sequence).

A remark on this clone: This CDR3 is also generated by other DNA sequences in the sample. This chain joins TRBV20-1 and TRBJ1-1; D remains ambiguous. Germline V gene lookup returns CDR1 DFQATT and CDR2 SNEGSKA (reference sequence). The CDR3 extends over 11 amino acids. The V end was cut by 6 bases, the J end by 1 base, with 6 bases between. CDR3 region: CSASGNTEAFF. The CDR3 DNA reads as TGCAGTGCCAGTGGGAACACTGAAGCTTTCTTT.

This chain connects TRBV19 to TRBJ1-2; the D is unclear. Germline CDR1 LNHDA, CDR2 SQIVND (reference sequence). The CDR3 runs 12 residues. The germline V and J ends were trimmed by 10 bases and 6 bases, with 15 bases remaining between them. The CDR3 nucleotides read TGTGCCACCAGATCCCAAGGAAATGGCTACACCTTC. Residues: CATRSQGNGYTF. Filled out from reference TRBV19 and TRBJ1-2, the complete variable domain reads DGGITQSPKYLFRKEGQNVTLSCEQNLNHDAMYWYRQDPGQGLRLIYYSQIVNDFQKGDIAEGYSVSREKKESFPLTVTSAQKNPTAFYLCATRSQGNGYTFGSGTRLTVV.

The V gene is TRBV5-4, the J gene TRBJ2-7; D gene unclear. This CDR3 has 17 residues. The V end was cut by 4 bases, the J end by 0 bases, with 20 bases between. Germline V lookup: CDR1 SGHNT, CDR2 YYREEE (reference sequence). The CDR3 is CASSPGSGRLTSYEQYF. As DNA, the CDR3 is TGTGCCAGCAGCCCCGGATCTGGCAGACTCACCTCCTACGAGCAGTACTTC.

Notes on this clone: Within the sample, other DNA sequences also encode this same CDR3. The rearrangement uses TRBV5-1 and TRBJ2-7; possibly TRBD1 for D (5 bases). V lost 4 bases and J lost 2, with 13 bases in between. This CDR3 is built from 14 residues. In germline, CDR1 is SGHRS, CDR2 YFSETQ. CDR3 sequence (DNA): TGCGCCAGCAGCCTCGGCAGGGTTACCTACGAGCAGTACTTC. It specifies CASSLGRVTYEQYF. Complete variable domain (other parts from reference TRBV5-1 and TRBJ2-7): KAGVTQTPRYLIKTRGQQVTLSCSPISGHRSVSWYQQTPGQGLQFLFEYFSETQRNKGNFPGRFSGRQFSNSRSEMNVSTLELGDSALYLCASSLGRVTYEQYFGPGTRLTVT.

The chain links TRBV20-1 to TRBJ2-5, with no clear D. Looked up from germline, CDR1 is DFQATT and CDR2 is SNEGSKA (reference sequence). V gave up 4 bases and J gave up 3 bases, with 6 bases separating them. The CDR3 runs 11 residues. The CDR3 DNA sequence: TGCAGTGCTAACGCGGAAGAGACCCAGTACTTC. This sequence encodes CSANAEETQYF.

The chain uses TRBV6-5 and TRBJ1-1, with D unclear. The CDR3 has 14 residues. V lost 6 bases and J 4 bases, leaving 15 bases between the germline ends. Germline lookup yields CDR1 MNHEY and CDR2 SVGAGI. CDR3 residues: CASRTEGFGTEAFF. The DNA for the CDR3 is TGTGCCAGCAGAACGGAGGGTTTCGGCACTGAAGCTTTCTTT.

V usage is TRBV2 and J usage is TRBJ2-2; D ambiguous. The V gene lost 1 base and the J gene lost 6 bases, with 6 bases spanning the gap. CDR1 is SNHLY, CDR2 FYNNEI, per germline. The CDR3 totals 13 residues. Written as DNA, the CDR3 is TGTGCCAGCAGTGAAGGCATAGCCGGGGAGCTGTTTTTT. It is translated as CASSEGIAGELFF.

The chain is built from TRBV2 and TRBJ2-1; the match to TRBD2 covers 7 bases. CDR3 size: 16 residues. Germline values: CDR1 SNHLY, CDR2 FYNNEI. The V and J ends lost 8 bases and 4 bases, in that order; junction bases with no gene match: 14. The CDR3 region has the DNA TGTGCCAGCGAGGAACGGCGGGCTAGCGGTTACAATGAGCAGTTCTTC. This codes for CASEERRASGYNEQFF.

In DNA form, the CDR3 reads TGCAGCGTTGTGTGGGCCAGGGGAAGCGAGCAGTACTTC. This translates into CSVVWARGSEQYF. The gene calls are TRBV29-1 and TRBJ2-7; tentatively, D is TRBD1 (6 bases). Trimming cost V 4 bases and J 6 bases, with 16 bases left between them. Looked up from germline, CDR1 is SQVTM and CDR2 is ANQGSEA. The CDR3 is made up of 13 amino acids.

This clone was observed many times. The rearrangement links TRBV28 to TRBJ2-3; D possibly matches TRBD1 or TRBD2 (5 bases each). Trimming removed 8 bases at V and 4 bases at J, with 25 bases between. This CDR3 spans 17 amino acids. Germline values: CDR1 MDHEN, CDR2 SYDVKM. As DNA, the CDR3 is TGTGCCAGCTCCCTATGGGGCGGAGGACGGAGCGCAGATACGCAGTATTTT. Its protein is CASSLWGGGRSADTQYF.

This chain links TRBV4-2 with TRBJ2-1; D is unresolved. The V gene lost 4 bases and the J gene lost 4 bases, with 14 bases spanning the gap. Germline V gene lookup returns CDR1 LGHNA and CDR2 YNFKEQ. This CDR3 is built from 15 residues. DNA for the CDR3: TGTGCCAGCAGCCTAGCACACACCCCTTACAATGAGCAGTTCTTC. Residues: CASSLAHTPYNEQFF.

The CDR3 DNA is TGTGCCAGTCATGGCGGCGGGCACCCTAGCAATCAGCCCCAGCATTTT. The encoded protein is CASHGGGHPSNQPQHF. The V gene is TRBV19, the J gene TRBJ1-5; D gene ambiguous. The germline CDR1 and CDR2 sequences are LNHDA and SQIVND (reference sequence). V was clipped by 8 bases and J by 0 bases, with 17 bases between them. CDR3 size: 16 residues.

The chain links TRBV28 to TRBJ1-1; no firm D call. The CDR3 totals 13 residues. The V gene lost 3 bases and the J gene lost 11 bases, with 16 bases spanning the gap. The V gene's germline CDR1 is MDHEN and CDR2 SYDVKM. The CDR3 protein is CASSFGDKPWAFF. The CDR3 nucleotides read TGTGCCAGCAGTTTTGGCGACAAGCCTTGGGCTTTCTTT.